This T cell receptor (beta chain) was identified in a study of vaccination and CD4 T cells after COVID-19. Germline V lookup: CDR1 SGHAT, CDR2 FQNNGV. The V end lost 5 bases, the J end lost 3 bases, and 8 bases lay between the germline ends. The CDR3 has 14 residues. Indicated treatment: roughly 10-day PBMC culture with coronavirus spike peptide pools or control peptides (ViraFEST assay). Concerning this clonotype itself: Its antigen remains unknown.

The assay that was used to sequence DNA from cultured CD4+ T cells was the Oncomine TCR Beta short-read assay. TCRdb passed the PCR reads through MiXCR, listing each CDR3 protein once. The top ten hold about 16% of the sample, which has 15,000 to 20,000 distinct CDR3 sequences, around 75% seen once. The sequencing sample was made of CD4+ T cells from blood, cultured in vitro. The chain carries TRBV11-2 and TRBJ1-6; D uncertain. This sequence was found in a human donor who had recovered from COVID-19. DNA for the CDR3: TGTGCCAGCAGCCCGCGGGACTATAATTCACCCCTCCACTTT. It specifies CASSPRDYNSPLHF. Supplemented by reference TRBV11-2 and TRBJ1-6, the full variable domain reads EAGVAQSPRYKIIEKRQSVAFWCNPISGHATLYWYQQILGQGPKLLIQFQNNGVVDDSQLPKDRFSAERLKGVDSTLKIQPAKLEDSAVYLCASSPRDYNSPLHFGNGTRLTVT.